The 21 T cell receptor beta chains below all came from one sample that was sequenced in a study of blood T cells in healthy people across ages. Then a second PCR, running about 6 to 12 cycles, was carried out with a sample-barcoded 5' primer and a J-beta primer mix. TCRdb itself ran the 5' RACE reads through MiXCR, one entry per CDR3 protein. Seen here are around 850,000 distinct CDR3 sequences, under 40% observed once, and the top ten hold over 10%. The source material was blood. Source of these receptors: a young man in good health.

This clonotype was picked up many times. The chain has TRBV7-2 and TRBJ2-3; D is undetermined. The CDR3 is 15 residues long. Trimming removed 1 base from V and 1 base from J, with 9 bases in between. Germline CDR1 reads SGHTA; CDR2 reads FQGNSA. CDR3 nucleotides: TGTGCCAGCAGCTTAGTGGTGGCCCGCACAGATACGCAGTATTTT. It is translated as CASSLVVARTDTQYF.

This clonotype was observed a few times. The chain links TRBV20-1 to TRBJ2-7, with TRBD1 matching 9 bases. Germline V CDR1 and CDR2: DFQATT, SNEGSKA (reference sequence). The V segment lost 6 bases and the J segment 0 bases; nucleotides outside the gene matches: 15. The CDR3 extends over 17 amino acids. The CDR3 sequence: CSAVPGQGYMSSYEQYF. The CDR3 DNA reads TGCAGTGCCGTACCGGGACAGGGTTACATGAGCTCCTACGAGCAGTACTTC.

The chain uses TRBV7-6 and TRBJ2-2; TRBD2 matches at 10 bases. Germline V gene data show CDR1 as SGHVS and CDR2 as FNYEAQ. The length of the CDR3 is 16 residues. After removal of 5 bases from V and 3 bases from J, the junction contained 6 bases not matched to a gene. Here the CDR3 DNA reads TGTGCCAGCAGCCCGCGACTAGCGGGTGACACCGGGGAGCTGTTTTTT. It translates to CASSPRLAGDTGELFF.

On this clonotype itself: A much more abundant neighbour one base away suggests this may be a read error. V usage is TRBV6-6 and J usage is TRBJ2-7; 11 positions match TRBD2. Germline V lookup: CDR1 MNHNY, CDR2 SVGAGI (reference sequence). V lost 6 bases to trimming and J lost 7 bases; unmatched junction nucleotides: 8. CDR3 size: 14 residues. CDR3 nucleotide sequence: TGTGCCAGCAGCACTCTAGCGGGGGGCAATGAGCAGTACTTC. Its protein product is CASSTLAGGNEQYF.

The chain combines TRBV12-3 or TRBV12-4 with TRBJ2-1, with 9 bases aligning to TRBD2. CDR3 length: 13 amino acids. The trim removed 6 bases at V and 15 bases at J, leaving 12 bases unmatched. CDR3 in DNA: TGTGCCAGCAGGAAAAGCGGGGGGCGCGTCCCGTTCTTC. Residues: CASRKSGGRVPFF.

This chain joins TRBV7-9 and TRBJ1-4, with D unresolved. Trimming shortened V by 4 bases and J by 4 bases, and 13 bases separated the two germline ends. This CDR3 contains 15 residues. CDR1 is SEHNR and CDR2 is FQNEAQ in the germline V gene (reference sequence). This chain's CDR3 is CASSSPSADNEKLFF. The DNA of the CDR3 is TGTGCCAGCAGCTCTCCTTCAGCAGATAATGAAAAACTGTTTTTT.

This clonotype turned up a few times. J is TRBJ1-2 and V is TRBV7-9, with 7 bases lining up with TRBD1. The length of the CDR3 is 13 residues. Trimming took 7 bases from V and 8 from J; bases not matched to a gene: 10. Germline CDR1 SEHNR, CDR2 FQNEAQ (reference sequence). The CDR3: CASKRQGSGGYTF. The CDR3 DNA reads TGTGCCAGCAAGAGACAGGGTTCTGGCGGCTACACCTTC.

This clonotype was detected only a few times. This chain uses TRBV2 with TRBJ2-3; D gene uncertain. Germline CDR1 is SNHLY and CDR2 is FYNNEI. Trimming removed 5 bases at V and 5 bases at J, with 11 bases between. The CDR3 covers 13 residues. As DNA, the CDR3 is TGTGCCAGCAGTCGGACGCGCAGAGATACGCAGTATTTT. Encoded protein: CASSRTRRDTQYF. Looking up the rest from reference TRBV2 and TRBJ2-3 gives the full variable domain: EPEVTQTPSHQVTQMGQEVILRCVPISNHLYFYWYRQILGQKVEFLVSFYNNEISEKSEIFDDQFSVERPDGSNFTLKIRSTKLEDSAMYFCASSRTRRDTQYFGPGTRLTVL.

CDR3 coding DNA: TGTGCCAGCATGAAGAGACAGGCCACCTACGAGCAGTACTTC. This encodes CASMKRQATYEQYF. The gene calls are TRBV6-2 or TRBV6-3 and TRBJ2-7; D might be TRBD1 (6 bases). The length of the CDR3 is 14 residues. Germline V gene data show CDR1 as MNHEY and CDR2 as SVGEGT. V lost 7 bases and J lost 2, with 15 bases in between.

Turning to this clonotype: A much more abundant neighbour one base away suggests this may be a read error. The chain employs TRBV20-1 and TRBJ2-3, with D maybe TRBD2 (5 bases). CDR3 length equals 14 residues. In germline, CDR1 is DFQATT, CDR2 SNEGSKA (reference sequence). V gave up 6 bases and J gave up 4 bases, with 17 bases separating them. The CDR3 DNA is TGCAGTGCCCCCCGCGTCGAGGGCGCAGATACGCAGTATTTT. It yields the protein CSAPRVEGADTQYF.

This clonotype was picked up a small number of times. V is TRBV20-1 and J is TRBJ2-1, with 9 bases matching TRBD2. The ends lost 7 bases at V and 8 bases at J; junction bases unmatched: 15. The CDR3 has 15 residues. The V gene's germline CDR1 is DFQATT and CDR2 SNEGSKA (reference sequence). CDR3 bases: TGCAGTGTTCCCCCGGGGCGGGGGGGCCTGGATGAGCAGTTCTTC. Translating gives CSVPPGRGGLDEQFF.

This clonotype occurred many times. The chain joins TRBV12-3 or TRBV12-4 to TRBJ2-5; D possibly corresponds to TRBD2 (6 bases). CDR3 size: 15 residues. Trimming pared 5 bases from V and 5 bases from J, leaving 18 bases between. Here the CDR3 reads CASSRTKGSVETQYF. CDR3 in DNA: TGTGCCAGCAGTCGGACTAAGGGGTCTGTTGAGACCCAGTACTTC.

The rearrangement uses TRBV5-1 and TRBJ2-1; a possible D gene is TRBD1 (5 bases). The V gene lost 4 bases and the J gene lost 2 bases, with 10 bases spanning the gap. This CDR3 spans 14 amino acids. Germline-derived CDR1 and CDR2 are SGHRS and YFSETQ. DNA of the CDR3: TGCGCCAGCAGCGCAGGGCCAGCCTACAATGAGCAGTTCTTC. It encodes CASSAGPAYNEQFF.

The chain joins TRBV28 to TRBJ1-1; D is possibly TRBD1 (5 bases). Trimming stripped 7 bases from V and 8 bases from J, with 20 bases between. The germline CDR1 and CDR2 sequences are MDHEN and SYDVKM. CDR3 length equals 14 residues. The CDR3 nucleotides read TGTGCCAGCACCCTTGGTCAGGGTGTAAGGGAAGCTTTCTTT. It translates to CASTLGQGVREAFF.

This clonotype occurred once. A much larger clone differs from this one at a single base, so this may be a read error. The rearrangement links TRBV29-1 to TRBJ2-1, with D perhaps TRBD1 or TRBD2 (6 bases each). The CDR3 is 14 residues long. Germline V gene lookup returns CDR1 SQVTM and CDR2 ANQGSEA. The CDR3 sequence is CSVARGPPYDEQFF. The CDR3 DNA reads TGCAGCGTTGCTCGGGGGCCTCCCTACGATGAGCAGTTCTTC.

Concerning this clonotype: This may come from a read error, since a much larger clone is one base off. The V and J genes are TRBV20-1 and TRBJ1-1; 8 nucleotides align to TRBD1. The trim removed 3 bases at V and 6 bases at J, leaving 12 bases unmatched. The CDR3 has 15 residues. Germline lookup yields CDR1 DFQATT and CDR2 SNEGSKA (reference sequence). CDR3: CSASLVDRANPEAFF. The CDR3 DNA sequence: TGCAGTGCTAGCCTTGTGGACAGGGCTAATCCTGAAGCTTTCTTT.

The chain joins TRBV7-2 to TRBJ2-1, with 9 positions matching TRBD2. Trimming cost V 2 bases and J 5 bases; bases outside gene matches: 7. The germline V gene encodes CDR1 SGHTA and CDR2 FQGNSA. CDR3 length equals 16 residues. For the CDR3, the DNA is TGTGCCAGCAGCTTAACCCGCGGGGGGGGGAACAATGAGCAGTTCTTC. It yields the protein CASSLTRGGGNNEQFF.

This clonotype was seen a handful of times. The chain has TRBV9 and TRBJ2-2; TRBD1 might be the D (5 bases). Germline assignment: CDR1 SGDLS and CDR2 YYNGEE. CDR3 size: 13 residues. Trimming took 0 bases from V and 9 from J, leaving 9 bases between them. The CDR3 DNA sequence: TGTGCCAGCAGCGTAGCTCAGGGCTGGGAGCTGTTTTTT. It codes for CASSVAQGWELFF.

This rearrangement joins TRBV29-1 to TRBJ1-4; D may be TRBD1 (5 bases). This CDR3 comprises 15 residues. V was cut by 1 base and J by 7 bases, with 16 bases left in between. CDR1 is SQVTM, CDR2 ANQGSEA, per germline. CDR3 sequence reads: CSVEGTEGQGEKLFF. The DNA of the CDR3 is TGCAGCGTTGAAGGCACCGAAGGGCAGGGTGAAAAACTGTTTTTT. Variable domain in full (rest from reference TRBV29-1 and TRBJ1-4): SAVISQKPSRDICQRGTSLTIQCQVDSQVTMMFWYRQQPGQSLTLIATANQGSEATYESGFVIDKFPISRPNLTFSTLTVSNMSPEDSSIYLCSVEGTEGQGEKLFFGSGTQLSVL.

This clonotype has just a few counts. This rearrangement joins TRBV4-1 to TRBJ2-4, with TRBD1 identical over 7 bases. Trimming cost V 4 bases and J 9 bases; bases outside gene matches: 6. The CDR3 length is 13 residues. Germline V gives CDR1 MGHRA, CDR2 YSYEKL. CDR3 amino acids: CASSRTGAGIQYF. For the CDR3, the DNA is TGCGCCAGCAGCCGAACAGGGGCAGGCATTCAGTACTTC.

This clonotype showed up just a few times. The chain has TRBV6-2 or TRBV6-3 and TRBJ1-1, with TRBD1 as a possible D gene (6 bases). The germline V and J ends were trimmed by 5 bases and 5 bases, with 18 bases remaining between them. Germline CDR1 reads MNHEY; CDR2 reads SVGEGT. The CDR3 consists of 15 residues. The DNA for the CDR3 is TGTGCCAGCAGTGGAGGGACATTGGGATGGACTGAAGCTTTCTTT. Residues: CASSGGTLGWTEAFF.